This T cell receptor (beta chain) was sequenced in a study of OX40 agonist ivuxolimab in advanced cancers. The germline gives CDR1 LGHNA, CDR2 YNFKEQ. Deletions cut 2 bases from V and 13 bases from J, with 20 bases between. The CDR3 is 14 residues long. The table came from immunoSEQ multiplex PCR; TCRdb's copy has only in-frame clones and leaves some out. The sample has roughly 86,000 clones, 65% to 90% seen once. The chain has TRBV4-2 and TRBJ1-1; D may be TRBD1 (5 bases). The source of this sequence is an adult with an advanced solid tumor such as melanoma, head and neck, liver or kidney cancer. Sample: CD4+ or CD8+ T cells sorted from blood, taken in a trial of the OX40 agonist ivuxolimab. The CDR3: CASSQKGQGGMVFF. The CDR3 DNA sequence: TGTGCCAGCAGCCAAAAGGGTCAGGGAGGAATGGTTTTCTTT.